Listed here are 15 T cell receptor beta chains from one sample, sequenced in a study of blood T cell repertoires in COVID-19. Produced via immunoSEQ multiplex PCR; TCRdb's table is partial and in-frame only. The sample has about 400,000 clones; more than 75% are singletons. The material sequenced was peripheral blood. The source is a human donor in a cohort sampled during active COVID-19.

The chain joins TRBV27 to TRBJ2-7; possibly TRBD2 for D (5 bases). The CDR3 sequence is 14 residues long. Germline CDR1 and CDR2: MNHEY and SMNVEV (reference sequence). Trimming cost V 9 bases and J 0 bases, with 15 bases left between them. The CDR3 DNA follows: TGTGCCAGGACCAGGACGGGGAGCTCCTACGAGCAGTACTTC. Translated, it gives CARTRTGSSYEQYF.

V gene TRBV29-1 combines with J gene TRBJ1-3; the D is unclear. This CDR3 has 13 amino acids. Trimming removed 5 bases at V and 0 bases at J, with 8 bases between. Germline V gene sequence: CDR1 SQVTM, CDR2 ANQGSEA. This CDR3 is CSVNNVSGNTIYF. CDR3 DNA sequence: TGCAGCGTTAACAACGTCTCTGGAAACACCATATATTTT.

This chain connects TRBV11-2 to TRBJ1-1; no clear D gene. V lost 2 bases and J lost 11, with 12 bases in between. This CDR3 has 12 residues. Germline lookup yields CDR1 SGHAT and CDR2 FQNNGV. This CDR3 reads CASSLSAGGAFF. The CDR3 DNA is TGTGCCAGCAGCTTATCGGCGGGTGGGGCTTTCTTT.

The chain employs TRBV5-1 and TRBJ2-1; 7 bases match TRBD2. The length of the CDR3 is 13 residues. The junction had 4 bases not matched to a gene; V was cut back by 4 bases and J by 6 bases. The V gene's germline CDR1 is SGHRS and CDR2 YFSETQ. Here the CDR3 reads CASSIRLANEQFF. CDR3 DNA sequence: TGCGCCAGCAGCATACGACTAGCCAATGAGCAGTTCTTC.

Concerning this clone itself: An end of the junction differs from the germline gene, which may be a read error. CDR3 in amino acids: CASREDIPAMYGYTF. In DNA, the CDR3 is TGTGCCAGCAGGGAAGACATTCCAGCGATGTATGGCTACACCTTC. The chain carries TRBV6-1 and TRBJ1-2; D is unresolved. Germline V gene data show CDR1 as MNHNS and CDR2 as SASEGT. This CDR3 has 15 residues.

The chain carries TRBV5-1 and TRBJ1-3; D might be TRBD1 (6 bases). Germline lookup yields CDR1 SGHRS and CDR2 YFSETQ. The CDR3 spans 16 residues. The V gene lost 1 base and the J gene lost 0 bases, with 11 bases spanning the gap. The CDR3 here is CASSLTGGPSGNTIYF. DNA for the CDR3: TGCGCCAGCAGCTTGACGGGGGGCCCCTCTGGAAACACCATATATTTT.

This chain links TRBV7-2 with TRBJ2-7; the match to TRBD1 covers 9 bases. Trimming took 4 bases from V and 6 from J; bases not matched to a gene: 16. The germline gives CDR1 SGHTA, CDR2 FQGNSA. The CDR3 is made up of 17 amino acids. Here the CDR3 reads CASSYRPGGQGYVEQYF. CDR3 sequence (DNA): TGTGCCAGCAGCTACCGCCCGGGGGGACAGGGTTACGTCGAGCAGTACTTC.

As regards this clone: This same CDR3 is encoded by further DNA sequences in the sample. The V gene is TRBV5-1, the J gene TRBJ2-5; D call uncertain. This CDR3 comprises 13 residues. V was cut by 1 base and J by 5 bases, with 9 bases left in between. Germline CDR1 SGHRS, CDR2 YFSETQ. The CDR3 nucleotides read TGCGCCAGCAGCTTGACCCCGCGGGAGACCCAGTACTTC. It yields the protein CASSLTPRETQYF.

The J gene is TRBJ2-2, the V gene TRBV6-1; 7 bases align to TRBD1. Looked up from germline, CDR1 is MNHNS and CDR2 is SASEGT. The CDR3 spans 16 residues. The trim removed 4 bases at V and 2 bases at J, leaving 7 bases unmatched. CDR3 sequence: CASSGINRGNTGELFF. CDR3 in DNA: TGTGCCAGCAGTGGGATCAACAGGGGTAACACCGGGGAGCTGTTTTTT.

This clone was seen more than once but under ten times. The V gene is TRBV10-1, the J gene TRBJ1-1, with D possibly matching TRBD1 (5 bases). V was cut by 4 bases and J by 2 bases, with 8 bases left in between. Germline assignment: CDR1 WNHNN and CDR2 SYGVQD (reference sequence). CDR3 size: 13 residues. In DNA form, the CDR3 reads TGCGCCAGCAGTGGGGGCATCAACACTGAAGCTTTCTTT. The encoded protein is CASSGGINTEAFF.

The rearrangement links TRBV10-3 to TRBJ2-5; 8 nucleotides line up with TRBD1. Germline V CDR1 and CDR2: ENHRY, SYGVKD. The CDR3 contains 16 residues. After removal of 2 bases from V and 2 bases from J, the junction contained 7 bases not matched to a gene. CDR3 nucleotides: TGTGCCATCAGTGAGCGTCAGGGGGCCTTTCAAGAGACCCAGTACTTC. Translated: CAISERQGAFQETQYF.

This chain connects TRBV5-1 to TRBJ2-2; TRBD1 aligns across 8 bases. The CDR3 has 15 residues. CDR1 SGHRS and CDR2 YFSETQ come from the germline V gene. Trimming removed 2 bases from V and 3 bases from J; junction bases left unmatched: 3. DNA of the CDR3: TGCGCCAGCAGCTTATGGGACAGGCACACCGGGGAGCTGTTTTTT. This gives the protein CASSLWDRHTGELFF. The full variable domain, its missing parts supplied by reference TRBV5-1 and TRBJ2-2, is KAGVTQTPRYLIKTRGQQVTLSCSPISGHRSVSWYQQTPGQGLQFLFEYFSETQRNKGNFPGRFSGRQFSNSRSEMNVSTLELGDSALYLCASSLWDRHTGELFFGEGSRLTVL.

V is TRBV5-4 and J is TRBJ2-7, with D unclear. Germline V CDR1 and CDR2: SGHNT, YYREEE (reference sequence). V was cut by 0 bases and J by 0 bases, with 7 bases left in between. The CDR3 covers 14 residues. The CDR3 DNA sequence: TGTGCCAGCAGCTTGGATCCTAACTCCTACGAGCAGTACTTC. Translation gives CASSLDPNSYEQYF.

This chain links TRBV6-5 with TRBJ2-7, with 9 bases lining up with TRBD1. Per the germline V gene, CDR1 is MNHEY and CDR2 is SVGAGI. This CDR3 region has 13 residues. The junction had 1 base not matched to a gene; V was cut back by 6 bases and J by 1 base. CDR3 bases: TGTGCCAGCAGGGGGACAGGGTCCTACGAGCAGTACTTC. Translated, it gives CASRGTGSYEQYF.

The J gene is TRBJ2-5, the V gene TRBV28; D gene uncertain. Germline CDR1 is MDHEN and CDR2 is SYDVKM. This CDR3 region has 11 residues. V lost 6 bases, J lost 3 bases, and 5 bases lay in between. CDR3: CASRQEETQYF. The CDR3 coding sequence is TGTGCCAGCAGACAAGAAGAGACCCAGTACTTC. Together with reference TRBV28 and TRBJ2-5, the CDR3 gives the full variable domain: DVKVTQSSRYLVKRTGEKVFLECVQDMDHENMFWYRQDPGLGLRLIYFSYDVKMKEKGDIPEGYSVSREKKERFSLILESASTNQTSMYLCASRQEETQYFGPGTRLLVL.